What follows describes a single T cell receptor (beta chain). Antigen: not known. The time point is: blood from clinic visit 5 months post-surgery; TSC patient then seizure free. Produced via immunoSEQ multiplex PCR; TCRdb's table is partial and in-frame only. The sample contains about 340,000 clones, 93% of which appear only once. These data belong to a study of brain T cells in children with intractable seizures. Study results and limitations: Only CDR3 sequence similarity suggested viral specificity, without known HCMV serostatus. Pre-surgery blood may have been undersampled, hiding some clones.

CDR1 MNHEY and CDR2 SVGAGI come from the germline V gene. J was trimmed by 2 bases and V by 11 bases; bases with no gene match: 11. The CDR3 length is 14 residues. The chain recombines TRBV6-5 with TRBJ2-7, with 8 positions matching TRBD2. The sequencing used peripheral blood, collected around 5 months after surgery. This clonotype was obtained from a boy less than two years old with tuberous sclerosis and intractable seizures. The CDR3 reads CAGNGGDRTYEQYF. For the CDR3, the DNA is TGTGCCGGTAACGGGGGGGATAGAACCTACGAGCAGTACTTC.